The text below deals with one T cell receptor (beta chain). Its target is not known. The sample comes from a study of cytotoxic CD8 clonotypes in ibrutinib-treated CLL. About the research overall: Once treatment had gone on for a median of approximately 11 months, range 6 to 36, response samples were drawn.

Study conclusions and caveats: Baseline clonality exceeded age-matched healthy donors and tracked circulating CD8+ T-cell counts.

Some clones are missing from TCRdb's copy, which holds only in-frame ones; the method was immunoSEQ multiplex PCR. The data show over 100,000 clones, with approximately 58% seen just once and about 39% held by the top ten. After removal of 7 bases from V and 6 bases from J, the junction contained 15 bases not matched to a gene. Germline CDR1 and CDR2: SQVTM and ANQGSEA. This CDR3 has 17 amino acids. Sequences were derived from PBMCs, sampled after 24 months of ibrutinib treatment. The chain couples TRBV29-1 to TRBJ2-1, with TRBD2 identical over 13 bases. The TCR comes from a human donor with chronic lymphocytic leukemia. In DNA, the CDR3 is TGCAGCGCTCCCCATACTAGCGGGGGGGCCGACATCAATGAGCAGTTCTTC. This sequence encodes CSAPHTSGGADINEQFF.